This TCR beta chain is from a study of monozygotic twins with inflammatory bowel disease (dated 2019 in TCRdb). For context, the study as a whole: The full study comprised some 30 monozygotic twin pairs: nine German pairs (four IBD-concordant, five IBD-discordant) and 19 IBD-discordant Danish pairs. The search for disease-associated traits relied mainly on comparing, within discordant pairs, IBD patients with their genetically identical healthy co-twins. Each individual had, on average, about 151 000 unique TCRalpha sequences and 181 000 unique TCRbeta sequences available for analysis.

The investigation overall reported the following: The analysis was unable to tell different T cell subtypes apart. Background noise and inter-individual variability may have been introduced into the repertoires by the differing immunosuppressive treatments among patients. IBD patients shared fewer clonotypes with other individuals than healthy twins did, most markedly in patients showing signs of disease activity. Repertoire similarity did not differ between concordant and discordant twins, which could be due to limited statistical power. The results gave no support for a single strong signal or clonotype linked to IBD. IBD patients had lower TCRbeta repertoire diversity, measured by the inverse Simpson index, than their healthy co-twins.

Notes on this clonotype: No antigen is known for it.

A roughly 2.5 ml peripheral blood sample was drawn into PAXgene tubes per donor and stored at -80°C. Without any T cell sorting, total RNA was extracted from whole blood using the PAXgene blood miRNA kit on an automated QIAcube. Peripheral blood from monozygotic twin pairs, either concordant or discordant for inflammatory bowel disease, underwent deep TCRalpha and TCRbeta repertoire profiling that used unique molecular barcoding. Smoking habits were recorded for all twin pairs, and individuals were classified as current, former or never smokers. The CDR3 has 16 amino acids, counting the end cysteine and phenylalanine. The DNA is not on file. The germline V gene (reference sequence) provides CDR1 SGHNT and CDR2 YYREEE. Library preparation was by 5' RACE. For each TCR library, approximately 3.5 ug of total RNA was used. For each sample, cDNA synthesis was carried out in eight separate reactions using SMARTScribe reverse transcriptase. During cDNA synthesis, template switching was used to introduce unique molecular identifiers that contained a 6-nucleotide sample barcode. TCRalpha and TCRbeta cDNA was amplified in two nested PCRs of about 17 and 10 cycles, and bead purification was carried out after each PCR. Before amplification, the cDNA was treated with uracil DNA-glycosylase and purified using the QIAquick PCR purification kit. The second PCR added Illumina TruSeq-compatible adapters along with sample-specific barcodes. TapeStation and Qubit were used to check library quality and concentration, and roughly 5 ng of each library went into the pool. The pooled libraries were sequenced with 2 x 100 bp reads and custom sequencing primers on an Illumina HiSeq2500 single-index Rapid Run. Per the authors' processing: MiGEC version 1.2.6 was used for UMI-based consensus assembly, which corrected PCR and sequencing errors. V(D)J alignment, clonotype assembly and CDR3 extraction were performed with MiXCR version 2.1.1. Normalisation of gene usage, clonotype sharing and MAIT/NKT TCR abundance was achieved by analysing the top 1000, 10 000 and 20 000 clonotypes per sample. Diversity was computed as the inverse Simpson index with the vegan R package after downsampling to 27 000 UMIs. Statistical testing used paired Mann-Whitney U tests on the discordant twin pairs and applied Benjamini-Hochberg correction for multiple testing. TCRdb reprocessed the reads and provides one entry for every CDR3 protein sequence; no DNA is given. In this record, the V and J calls reflect TCRdb's handling and not the investigators' own analysis. The sample table records over 110,000 distinct CDR3 sequences. 2.4% of the sample lies in the top ten.

The sequencing sample was made of blood. The V and J genes are TRBV5-4 and TRBJ2-7; the TCRdb D gene call, TRBD1, has no DNA to confirm it. The receptor comes from a human donor with ulcerative colitis or Crohn's disease, or a healthy co-twin of an affected twin (not recorded which). For the CDR3, the sequence is CASSKPGGFGGYEQYF.